What follows describes a single TCR beta chain. These data belong to a study of blood T cell repertoires in COVID-19. Turning to the study itself: The United States, Italy and Spain were the sources of the acute and convalescent COVID-19 samples.

Using immunoSEQ multiplex PCR, the repertoire was profiled, and TCRdb retains in-frame clones only, with some absent. The sample has tens of thousands of clones; under 95% are singletons. Germline V gives CDR1 SGHVS, CDR2 FNYEAQ. V dropped 1 base and J dropped 6; count of bases not matched to a gene: 4. The CDR3 extends over 15 amino acids. The sample comprised peripheral blood. This TCR derives from a woman aged 60-75 years with active COVID-19. The V and J genes are TRBV7-6 and TRBJ2-3; the match to TRBD1 covers 10 bases. This CDR3 reads CASSLDPGQGDTQYF. DNA of the CDR3: TGTGCCAGCAGCTTAGACCCGGGACAGGGGGATACGCAGTATTTT.